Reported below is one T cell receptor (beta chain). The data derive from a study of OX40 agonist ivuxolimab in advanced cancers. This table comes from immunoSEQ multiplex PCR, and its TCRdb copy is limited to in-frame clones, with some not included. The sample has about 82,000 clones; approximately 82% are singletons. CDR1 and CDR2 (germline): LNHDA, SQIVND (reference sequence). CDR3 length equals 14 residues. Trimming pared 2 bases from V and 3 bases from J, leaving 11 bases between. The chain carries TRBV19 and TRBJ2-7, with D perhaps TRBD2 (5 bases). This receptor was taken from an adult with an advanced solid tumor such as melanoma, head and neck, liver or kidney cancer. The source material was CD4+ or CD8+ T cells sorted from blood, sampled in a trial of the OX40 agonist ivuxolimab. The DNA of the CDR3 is TGTGCCAGTAGTATACAGTCTCGGGGCTACGAGCAGTACTTC. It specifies CASSIQSRGYEQYF.